The 21 T cell receptor beta chains presented below share a single source sample, sequenced in a study of identical twins. In TCRdb, the 5' RACE reads were re-called with MiXCR into one record per CDR3 protein. The sample holds 700,000 or so distinct CDR3 sequences, under 9% seen once. These data are also associated with another study on yellow fever vaccine responses in identical twins.

Sequencing was performed on PBMCs. These receptor sequences come from a woman aged 18-35 years in good health.

This clonotype was seen only once. The genes are TRBV18 and TRBJ2-7; perhaps TRBD1 as D (6 bases). V was trimmed by 7 bases and J by 6 bases, leaving 16 bases between them. This CDR3 has 13 residues. The germline V gene encodes CDR1 KGHSH and CDR2 LQKENI. This CDR3 reads CASFDDRYSEQYF. The CDR3 coding sequence is TGTGCCAGCTTTGACGACAGGTACTCCGAGCAGTACTTC.

This clonotype was counted a few times. The chain uses TRBV12-3 or TRBV12-4 and TRBJ2-7; TRBD2 might be the D (6 bases). The CDR3 length is 15 residues. V lost 7 bases and J lost 7, with 23 bases in between. CDR3 bases: TGTGCCAGCACCCCGATTGGGACTTCTCGACCGGAGCAGTACTTC. Its translation: CASTPIGTSRPEQYF.

At least ten counts were recorded for this clonotype. The chain uses TRBV5-6 and TRBJ2-7, with unresolved D. Germline V CDR1 and CDR2: SGHDT, YYEEEE. The CDR3 has 14 residues. V dropped 4 bases and J dropped 3 bases, with 14 bases sitting between them. The CDR3 DNA follows: TGTGCCAGCAGCCCGGTACCTCGCGACTACGAGCAGTACTTC. Protein sequence: CASSPVPRDYEQYF. The complete variable domain, with remaining parts taken from reference TRBV5-6 and TRBJ2-7, reads DAGVTQSPTHLIKTRGQQVTLRCSPKSGHDTVSWYQQALGQGPQFIFQYYEEEERQRGNFPDRFSGHQFPNYSSELNVNALLLGDSALYLCASSPVPRDYEQYFGPGTRLTVT.

There are many counts of this clonotype. The genes are TRBV12-3 or TRBV12-4 and TRBJ1-5; TRBD1 aligns across 9 bases. V lost 5 bases, J lost 4 bases, and 6 bases stayed unmatched. The CDR3 runs to 15 residues. Here the CDR3 DNA reads TGTGCCAGCAGTCTGAGGGACAGGGTGAATCAGCCCCAGCATTTT. Translating gives CASSLRDRVNQPQHF.

This clonotype was observed at least ten times. This chain connects TRBV7-2 to TRBJ2-3; D not resolved. The V and J ends lost 1 base and 10 bases respectively, with 15 bases between them. The CDR3 contains 14 residues. Germline V lookup: CDR1 SGHTA, CDR2 FQGNSA. CDR3 bases: TGTGCCAGCAGCTTAGGCTCCCAGCCAGGATCGCAGTATTTT. The encoded protein is CASSLGSQPGSQYF.

This clonotype was counted many times. The rearrangement links TRBV27 to TRBJ2-4; D is undetermined. Trimming stripped 2 bases from V and 0 bases from J, with 11 bases between. This CDR3 has 16 residues. Germline V gene lookup returns CDR1 MNHEY and CDR2 SMNVEV (reference sequence). CDR3 bases: TGTGCCAGCAGTTTAAACGGTGCTCTAGCCAAAAACATTCAGTACTTC. Its translation is CASSLNGALAKNIQYF.

V gene TRBV11-2 combines with J gene TRBJ2-5, with 9 bases identical to TRBD1. The CDR3 has 15 amino acids. V lost 4 bases and J lost 5; bases outside the gene matches: 8. Germline V gene sequence: CDR1 SGHAT, CDR2 FQNNGV. The CDR3 protein is CASSSTDRGDETQYF. The CDR3 nucleotides read TGTGCCAGCAGCTCTACTGACAGGGGGGACGAGACCCAGTACTTC. The full variable domain, with the rest looked up from reference TRBV11-2 and TRBJ2-5, is EAGVAQSPRYKIIEKRQSVAFWCNPISGHATLYWYQQILGQGPKLLIQFQNNGVVDDSQLPKDRFSAERLKGVDSTLKIQPAKLEDSAVYLCASSSTDRGDETQYFGPGTRLLVL.

In this sample, this clonotype turned up a few times. This rearrangement joins TRBV29-1 to TRBJ2-1; 9 bases line up with TRBD2. Germline CDR1 and CDR2: SQVTM and ANQGSEA. This CDR3 has 14 residues. The ends lost 2 bases at V and 6 bases at J; junction bases unmatched: 5. CDR3 DNA: TGCAGCGTTGAATATCCTAGCGGGACCAATGAGCAGTTCTTC. Its translation: CSVEYPSGTNEQFF.

In this sample, this clonotype turned up many times. This chain links TRBV5-1 with TRBJ1-1, with TRBD1 matching 7 bases. Looked up from germline, CDR1 is SGHRS and CDR2 is YFSETQ. The J segment lost 1 base and the V segment lost 4 bases, leaving 4 bases of the junction unmatched. The CDR3 runs 14 residues. CDR3 protein: CASSLWTGNTEAFF. The CDR3 nucleotides read TGCGCCAGCAGCCTGTGGACAGGGAACACTGAAGCTTTCTTT.

The chain employs TRBV25-1 and TRBJ2-3; TRBD2 matches at 9 bases. Germline CDR1 MGHDK, CDR2 SYGVNS. Trimming at V came to 6 bases and at J to 5 bases, leaving 15 bases not matched to a gene. The CDR3 is made up of 17 amino acids. Here the CDR3 DNA reads TGTGCCAGCAGGAGGGGCGGGTCTAGCGGGGTGGTAGATACGCAGTATTTT. Translated: CASRRGGSSGVVDTQYF.

This clonotype has a count of ten or more. Here the CDR3 reads CASSYRGAGEGETQYF. As DNA, the CDR3 is TGTGCCAGCAGTTATCGTGGGGCGGGGGAAGGGGAGACCCAGTACTTC. This chain uses TRBV6-5 with TRBJ2-5; 7 bases align to TRBD2. CDR1 is MNHEY and CDR2 is SVGAGI in the germline V gene. The CDR3 length is 16 residues. With 3 bases clipped from V and 5 bases from J, the junction kept 12 bases outside the gene matches.

A few counts support this clonotype. The chain joins TRBV6-1 to TRBJ2-5; no reliable D call. This CDR3 comprises 13 residues. Germline assignment: CDR1 MNHNS and CDR2 SASEGT. V lost 5 bases, J lost 2 bases, and 9 bases lay in between. CDR3 DNA: TGTGCCAGCAGTCTTCCGTATCAAGAGACCCAGTACTTC. It specifies CASSLPYQETQYF.

This clonotype showed up many times. The chain joins TRBV27 to TRBJ2-1; 8 bases map to TRBD1. The germline CDR1 and CDR2 sequences are MNHEY and SMNVEV (reference sequence). The V and J ends lost 7 bases and 2 bases, in that order; junction bases with no gene match: 7. The CDR3 extends over 15 amino acids. CDR3 bases: TGTGCCAGCACCTTAGGGACAGGCGCCTACAATGAGCAGTTCTTC. Translating it yields CASTLGTGAYNEQFF.

This clonotype was counted ten times or more. The chain uses TRBV28 and TRBJ2-3; 7 bases map to TRBD2. Germline V lookup: CDR1 MDHEN, CDR2 SYDVKM. This CDR3 contains 15 residues. V dropped 6 bases and J dropped 6; count of bases not matched to a gene: 12. CDR3 loop: CASSSFFVGGDTQYF. CDR3 nucleotides: TGTGCCAGCAGCTCCTTTTTTGTGGGGGGGGATACGCAGTATTTT.

This clonotype was seen only once. A single base separates this from a much larger clone, so it may be a read error. This chain uses TRBV7-9 with TRBJ2-1; the D gene is possibly TRBD2 (5 bases). Germline assignment: CDR1 SEHNR and CDR2 FQNEAQ (reference sequence). The CDR3 is made up of 14 amino acids. The CDR3 spells CASSRDTRDKEQFF. Here the CDR3 DNA reads TGTGCCAGCAGCCGGGATACTCGAGACAAGGAGCAGTTCTTC.

This clonotype was seen a few times. The J gene is TRBJ2-1, the V gene TRBV20-1; perhaps TRBD1 as D (6 bases). The germline V and J ends were trimmed by 1 base and 0 bases, with 10 bases remaining between them. The CDR3 extends over 15 amino acids. CDR1 is DFQATT, CDR2 SNEGSKA, per germline (reference sequence). The DNA for the CDR3 is TGCAGTGCTAGAGGGACAGCAAGCTCCTACAATGAGCAGTTCTTC. As protein: CSARGTASSYNEQFF.

This sequence joins TRBV7-2 and TRBJ2-7; D remains unclear. Looked up from germline, CDR1 is SGHTA and CDR2 is FQGNSA. V shed 2 bases and J shed 2 bases, with 13 bases lying between them. The CDR3 spans 15 residues. For the CDR3, the DNA is TGTGCCAGCAGCTTAAGGCCGACGCAAACCTACGAGCAGTACTTC. This sequence encodes CASSLRPTQTYEQYF.

In this sample, this clonotype turned up a few times. The chain couples TRBV7-8 to TRBJ2-7; D perhaps matches TRBD2 (6 bases). The CDR3 length is 15 residues. CDR1 SGHVS and CDR2 FQNEAQ come from the germline V gene. V was clipped by 1 base and J by 3 bases, with 13 bases between them. Written as DNA, the CDR3 is TGTGCCAGCAGCTTAGAGCGGGTCGCCGACTACGAGCAGTACTTC. Translated, it gives CASSLERVADYEQYF.

The J gene is TRBJ2-7, the V gene TRBV6-2 or TRBV6-3; D assignment may be TRBD1 or TRBD2 (5 bases each). CDR3 length: 14 residues. Germline V lookup: CDR1 MNHEY, CDR2 SVGEGT. The V gene lost 6 bases and the J gene lost 2 bases, with 14 bases spanning the gap. CDR3 sequence: CASSPGAVTYEQYF. The DNA for the CDR3 is TGTGCCAGCAGCCCCGGGGCGGTCACCTACGAGCAGTACTTC.

The chain joins TRBV20-1 to TRBJ2-7; weak D call: TRBD2 (6 bases). Germline CDR1 reads DFQATT; CDR2 reads SNEGSKA (reference sequence). With 2 bases removed from V and 0 bases from J, the gap between germline ends came to 14 bases. The CDR3 has 15 residues. The CDR3 bases are TGCAGTGCTAGAAACCCGGGACTCAGCTCCTACGAGCAGTACTTC. It is translated as CSARNPGLSSYEQYF.

This chain connects TRBV7-2 to TRBJ1-5, with 7 bases fitting TRBD1. J was trimmed by 1 base and V by 5 bases; bases with no gene match: 8. Germline CDR1 reads SGHTA; CDR2 reads FQGNSA. The length of the CDR3 is 16 residues. CDR3 in amino acids: CASSKIRDSSNQPQHF. CDR3 DNA sequence: TGTGCCAGCAGCAAAATCCGGGACAGCAGCAATCAGCCCCAGCATTTT. The variable domain in full, with the rest retrieved from reference TRBV7-2 and TRBJ1-5, is GAGVSQSPSNKVTEKGKDVELRCDPISGHTALYWYRQSLGQGLEFLIYFQGNSAPDKSGLPSDRFSAERTGGSVSTLTIQRTQQEDSAVYLCASSKIRDSSNQPQHFGDGTRLSIL.